A single count supports the clone carrying this TCR beta chain. This sample is drawn from a study of T cell changes during pregnancy in multiple sclerosis. Sequencing was performed with immunoSEQ multiplex PCR; in TCRdb, only in-frame clones are kept and a portion is missing. The sample has about 61,000 clones, about 93% seen once; the top ten hold over 2.5%. This CDR3 is 16 amino acids long. Germline CDR1 and CDR2: ENHRY and SYGVKD. V shed 0 bases and J 4 bases; nucleotides not matched to a gene: 4. This TCR was recovered from a female donor with multiple sclerosis, enrolled in a pregnancy study. The source material was CD8+ T cells from peripheral blood mononuclear cells, sampled in the third trimester of pregnancy. V gene TRBV10-3 combines with J gene TRBJ2-1; 9 bases map to TRBD1. The CDR3 sequence is CAISESQGQGYNEQFF. In DNA, the CDR3 is TGTGCCATCAGTGAGTCGCAGGGACAGGGATACAATGAGCAGTTCTTC.